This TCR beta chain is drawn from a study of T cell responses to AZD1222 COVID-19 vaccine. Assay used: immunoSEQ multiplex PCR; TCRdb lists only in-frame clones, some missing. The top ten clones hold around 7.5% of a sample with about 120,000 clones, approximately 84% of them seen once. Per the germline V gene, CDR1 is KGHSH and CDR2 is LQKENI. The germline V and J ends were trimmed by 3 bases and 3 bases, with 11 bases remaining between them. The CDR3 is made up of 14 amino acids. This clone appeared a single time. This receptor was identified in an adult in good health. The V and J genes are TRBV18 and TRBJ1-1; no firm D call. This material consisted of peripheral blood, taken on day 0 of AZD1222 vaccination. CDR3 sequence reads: CASSPVWGYTEAFF. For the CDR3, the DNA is TGTGCCAGCTCACCTGTATGGGGTTACACTGAAGCTTTCTTT.